Listed below are T cell receptor beta chains from one sample, sequenced in a study of blood T cell repertoires in COVID-19. TCRdb keeps only in-frame clones here, not all; method: immunoSEQ multiplex PCR. The data show more than 120,000 clones, 84% seen once. Sequenced input: peripheral blood. Receptors originate from a human donor in a cohort sampled during active COVID-19. CDR3s include the opening cysteine and the closing phenylalanine or tryptophan. D genes are given only for firm matches. Not every row has a clone size; where given, it reads once, few, many or a size class.

j_call v_call d_call clone_size cdr3_nt cdr3_aa
TRBJ2-5 TRBV19 TRBD2 NA TGTGCCAGTAGTATCCGACTAGCGGTGGAGACCCAGTACTTC CASSIRLAVETQYF
TRBJ2-7 TRBV6-1 NA NA TGTGCCAGCAGTGAAAATTGGGCTAGCGAGAACTACGAGCAGTACTTC CASSENWASENYEQYF
TRBJ1-4 TRBV30 NA NA TGTGCCTGGAGTGCTCGGGGGACTAATGAAAAACTGTTTTTT CAWSARGTNEKLFF
TRBJ2-5 TRBV15 TRBD1 NA TGTGCCACCAGCCGCCACAGGGGACAAGGTCAAGAGACCCAGTACTTC CATSRHRGQGQETQYF
TRBJ1-2 TRBV4-1 TRBD1 NA TGCGCCAGCAGCCCCCTAGGGGACAGTATTAACTATGGCTACACCTTC CASSPLGDSINYGYTF
TRBJ2-1 TRBV5-3 NA NA TGTGCCAGAAGCCGGTCTAGGCACAATGAGCAGTTCTTC CARSRSRHNEQFF
TRBJ2-1 TRBV18 NA NA TGTGCCAGCTCACCTATAGAGGTCAATGAGCAGTTCTTC CASSPIEVNEQFF
TRBJ2-3 TRBV30 NA NA TGTGCCTGGAGTGTAAGCTTTAGCACAGATACGCAGTATTTT CAWSVSFSTDTQYF
TRBJ2-1 TRBV9 TRBD2 few TGTGCCAGCAGCTATAGCGGGAGTGCGTACAATGAGCAGTTCTTC CASSYSGSAYNEQFF
TRBJ2-2 TRBV9 NA NA TGTGCCAGCAGCGCGATATCGGGGAGCACCGGGGAGCTGTTTTTT CASSAISGSTGELFF
TRBJ1-1 TRBV15 TRBD1 NA TGTGCCACCAGCAGAGATGAGGGGTGGGGACAGAATGAAGCTTTCTTT CATSRDEGWGQNEAFF
TRBJ2-1 TRBV19 TRBD2 once TGTGCCAGTAGACCGACTAGCGGACACTTCAATGAGCAGTTCTTC CASRPTSGHFNEQFF
TRBJ1-5 TRBV3-1/TRBV3-2 NA NA TGTGCCAGCAGCCCGATGGGAGGGGATCAGCCCCAGCATTTT CASSPMGGDQPQHF
TRBJ2-5 TRBV9 TRBD1 NA TGTGCCAGCAGCGACCACCGACAGGGAGAGTGGAAGACCCAGTACTTC CASSDHRQGEWKTQYF
TRBJ1-2 TRBV5-5 NA NA TGTGCCAGCAGCTTGCAGGGTCCTGGCTACACCTTC CASSLQGPGYTF
TRBJ1-6 TRBV3-1/TRBV3-2 NA NA TGTGCCAGCAGCCAAGATTTCGTGTACTATAATTCACCCCTCCACTTT CASSQDFVYYNSPLHF
TRBJ2-5 TRBV30 TRBD1 NA TGTGCCTGGAGTGCGTCAGGGGGCGCAGAGACCCAGTACTTC CAWSASGGAETQYF
TRBJ2-1 TRBV7-3 TRBD2 once TGTGCCAGCAGCTTACGGCCCATGGCGGGGGACTACAATGAGCAGTTCTTC CASSLRPMAGDYNEQFF
TRBJ2-2 TRBV13 TRBD2 NA TGTGCCAGCAGCATATCAGCGGGAGGGCACACCGGGGAGCTGTTTTTT CASSISAGGHTGELFF
TRBJ2-2 TRBV3-1/TRBV3-2 NA NA TGTGCCAGCAGCCGCCTGGCGGAGGCGAACACCGGGGAGCTGTTTTTT CASSRLAEANTGELFF
TRBJ1-1 TRBV6-5 TRBD1 NA TGTGCCAGCAGTTACCAGGGGGACACTGAAGCTTTCTTT CASSYQGDTEAFF
TRBJ2-1 TRBV28 TRBD1 NA TGTGCCAGCAGTCCACCGGGACAGGGCATCGGGGAGCAGTTCTTC CASSPPGQGIGEQFF
TRBJ2-5 TRBV28 TRBD2 NA TGTGCCAGCAGTTCCACCCGAGGGAAGTTAGCGGGGACCAACTCTGAGACCCAGTACTTC CASSSTRGKLAGTNSETQYF
TRBJ1-1 TRBV15 NA once TGTGCCACCAGCAGATACGGAGGTCTATTGAACACTGAAGCTTTCTTT CATSRYGGLLNTEAFF
TRBJ1-6 TRBV2 NA NA TGTGCCAGCAGTCTCCAACAGGGTTCACCCCTCCACTTT CASSLQQGSPLHF
TRBJ2-1 TRBV6-4 TRBD1 NA TGTGCCAGCAGTGACACAGGGGTCGATGAGCAGTTCTTC CASSDTGVDEQFF
TRBJ2-7 TRBV11-2 TRBD1 NA TGTGCCAGCAGCGGCCCCGGGACAGGGGCCTACGAGCAGTACTTC CASSGPGTGAYEQYF
TRBJ1-2 TRBV6-1 NA NA TGTGCCAGCAGTGAAGCGCCGGGTTTAGGCTATGGCTACACCTTC CASSEAPGLGYGYTF
TRBJ2-1 TRBV30 TRBD2 NA TGTGCCTGGAGTGGGGGGGGACTAGCGGGAGCGGGGAGCTCCTACAATGAGCAGTTCTTC CAWSGGGLAGAGSSYNEQFF
TRBJ1-2 TRBV30 TRBD1 NA TGTGCCTGGAGTTTAGCCCCGGGCAGGGGGTTTCTACGACCTAACTATGGCTACACCTTC CAWSLAPGRGFLRPNYGYTF
TRBJ2-6 TRBV7-2 NA many TGTGCCAGCAGCTCGCCGGGGAGTGGGGCCAACGTCCTGACTTTC CASSSPGSGANVLTF
TRBJ2-3 TRBV19 TRBD2 NA TGTGCCAGTAGTACGAGGACTAGCGGGAGGGCCGGAGATACGCAGTATTTT CASSTRTSGRAGDTQYF
TRBJ1-5 TRBV27 TRBD1 NA TGTGCCAGCAGCCCCCATATGGGACAGGGGTTAGGTCAGCCCCAGCATTTT CASSPHMGQGLGQPQHF
TRBJ2-2 TRBV7-6 NA NA TGTGCCAGCAGCTTAGGTGGGGGGGCCTTACCCGGGGAGCTGTTTTTT CASSLGGGALPGELFF
TRBJ1-1 TRBV5-1 NA NA TGCGCCAGCAGCACCCAGACAGGGAACACTGAAGCTTTCTTT CASSTQTGNTEAFF
TRBJ2-1 TRBV3-1/TRBV3-2 TRBD2 once TGTGCCAGCAGCCAAGACCCGGTAGCGGGAATTAATGAGCAGTTCTTC CASSQDPVAGINEQFF
TRBJ1-1 TRBV19 NA once TGTGCCAGTAGTACCGTCGGGGGGCTTGAAGCTTTCTTT CASSTVGGLEAFF
TRBJ2-3 TRBV2 NA NA TGTGCCAGCAGTTATGTGGGAGATGGGGATACGCAGTATTTT CASSYVGDGDTQYF
TRBJ2-3 TRBV18 NA once TGTGCCAGCTCACCTATACTGTCTGCGGATACGCAGTATTTT CASSPILSADTQYF
TRBJ2-7 TRBV3-1/TRBV3-2 TRBD2 NA TGTGCCAGCAGCTCCGGGGGGGGCTCCGGCGAGCAGTACTTC CASSSGGGSGEQYF
TRBJ2-7 TRBV7-2 NA few TGTGCCAGCAGCCTGGGCGGGCCCTCCTACGAGCAGTACTTC CASSLGGPSYEQYF
TRBJ1-1 TRBV3-1/TRBV3-2 NA NA TGTGCCAGCAGCCCTTCAAGCGGGGGATGGAACACTGAAGCTTTCTTT CASSPSSGGWNTEAFF
TRBJ1-3 TRBV18 TRBD1 NA TGTGCCAGCTCACCAAGACAGGGCCTAGGTTCTGGAAACACCATATATTTT CASSPRQGLGSGNTIYF
TRBJ2-6 TRBV7-9 NA NA TGTGCCAGCAGCTCGGCTCGACTTTCCCCCCGGATTGGGGCCAACGTCCTGACTTTC CASSSARLSPRIGANVLTF
TRBJ2-2 TRBV11-2 TRBD1 NA TGTGCCAGCAGCCCTACAGGGGACGCGAACACCGGGGAGCTGTTTTTT CASSPTGDANTGELFF
TRBJ1-4 TRBV5-1 TRBD1 NA TGCGCCAGCAGCGACGGGACAGTGGAAAAACTGTTTTTT CASSDGTVEKLFF
TRBJ2-2 TRBV5-1 TRBD1 NA TGCGCCAGCAGCTACTCCCTGACAGGGGGCAGCGGGGAGCTGTTTTTT CASSYSLTGGSGELFF
TRBJ1-4 TRBV28 NA NA TGTGCCAGCAGTTATGCGCAGGGAGGGGAAAAACTGTTTTTT CASSYAQGGEKLFF
TRBJ2-7 TRBV4-2 TRBD2 NA TGTGCCAGCAGCCAAGGGTCGGGGGGGCTAGGGTACGAGCAGTACTTC CASSQGSGGLGYEQYF
TRBJ1-3 TRBV6-5 TRBD1 NA TGTGCCAGCAGAGGACAGGGGGGAGGAAACACCATATATTTT CASRGQGGGNTIYF